This T cell receptor beta chain was observed in a study of graft-versus-host responses after intestinal transplantation. Study details: Multivisceral, liver-intestinal, or isolated intestinal transplants were performed in recipients. Recipients across the board were started on anti-thymocyte globulin induction, then kept on tacrolimus and steroids for roughly 3 years.

The repertoire was sequenced with immunoSEQ multiplex PCR; TCRdb's copy has only in-frame clones and lacks some. Altogether fewer than 45,000 clones are present, less than 95% being singletons, with the ten largest covering over 2%. On this clone itself: What it recognizes is unknown.

CDR1 and CDR2 (germline): MNHEY, SVGAGI. The CDR3 is 14 amino acids. The germline V and J ends were trimmed by 2 bases and 4 bases, with 9 bases remaining between them. Study-wide points: Within allografts, high graft-versus-host to host-versus-graft clonal ratios were seen among patients with graft-donor T cell macrochimerism. Among recipient marrow samples, GvH clones were found; some appeared first in ileum or blood.

This TCR came from a human patient who received an intestinal transplant, so some T cells may come from the graft donor. The sample was PBMCs, taken around 43 weeks after intestinal transplant. The rearrangement uses TRBV6-5 and TRBJ1-3, with TRBD1 as a possible D gene (6 bases). The CDR3 DNA follows: TGTGCCAGCAGTTACAACGACAGGGGAAACACCATATATTTT. Translation: CASSYNDRGNTIYF.